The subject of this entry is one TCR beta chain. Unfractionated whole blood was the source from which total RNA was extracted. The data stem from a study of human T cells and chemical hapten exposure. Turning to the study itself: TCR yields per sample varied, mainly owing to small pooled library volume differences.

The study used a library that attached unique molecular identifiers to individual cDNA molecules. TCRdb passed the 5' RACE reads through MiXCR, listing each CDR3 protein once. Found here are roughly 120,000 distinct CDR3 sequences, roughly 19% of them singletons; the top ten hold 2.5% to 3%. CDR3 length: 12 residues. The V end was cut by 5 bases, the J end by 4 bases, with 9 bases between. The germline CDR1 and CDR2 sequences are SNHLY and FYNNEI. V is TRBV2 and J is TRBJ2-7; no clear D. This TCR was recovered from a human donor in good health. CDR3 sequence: CASSPLRYEQYF. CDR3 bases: TGTGCCAGCAGTCCGTTAAGATACGAGCAGTACTTC. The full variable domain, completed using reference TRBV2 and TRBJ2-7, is EPEVTQTPSHQVTQMGQEVILRCVPISNHLYFYWYRQILGQKVEFLVSFYNNEISEKSEIFDDQFSVERPDGSNFTLKIRSTKLEDSAMYFCASSPLRYEQYFGPGTRLTVT.